These T cell receptor beta chains were read from a single sample in a study of beta chain features in type 1 diabetes. TCRdb's copy holds only in-frame clones and misses some; the assay was immunoSEQ multiplex PCR. The table shows a few hundred thousand clones, with approximately 13% occurring only once. Material: naive CD4+ T cells from blood. These receptors originate from a woman under 30 with type 1 diabetes. The CDR3 runs from the conserved cysteine through the conserved F or W. D genes are given only for firm matches. Part of the rows lack a size; the others show once, few, many or a class for expanded clones.

- | - | TRBJ2-5 | TRBV2 | TGTGCCAGCAGTGATCGGGGACTGGGGGGAGAGACCCAGTACTTC | CASSDRGLGGETQYF
few | TRBD1 | TRBJ2-3 | TRBV7-2 | TGTGCCAGCAGCTCCAGGGGGTCAGGGGCCACCTCCAGCAGAGATACGCAGTATTTT | CASSSRGSGATSSRDTQYF
few | - | TRBJ1-2 | TRBV7-2 | TGTGCCAGCAGCTTCCCCAGGGGTGACTACACCTTC | CASSFPRGDYTF
- | - | TRBJ2-5 | TRBV11-3 | TGTGCCAGCAGCTCCGGGAGAGCCCCGGGTGTCCAGTACTTC | CASSSGRAPGVQYF
few | TRBD1 | TRBJ1-2 | TRBV6-5 | TGTGCCAGCAGTACCGACAGGGGTAGCGGCTACACCTTC | CASSTDRGSGYTF
few | - | TRBJ2-7 | TRBV27 | TGTGCCAGCAGTTCCAGGGGCACGCCAGTGAGCTCCTACGAGCAGTACTTC | CASSSRGTPVSSYEQYF
few | TRBD2 | TRBJ2-1 | TRBV11-3 | TGTGCCAGCAGCCCCCGGCTAGCGGGAATTACAAATGAGCAGTTCTTC | CASSPRLAGITNEQFF
- | - | TRBJ1-5 | TRBV7-2 | TGTGCCAGCAGCTCCCAGGGATTGAATCAGCCCCAGCATTTT | CASSSQGLNQPQHF
few | - | TRBJ2-7 | TRBV29-1 | TGCAGCCCCACGACAGAAACTTCCTACGAGCAGTACTTC | CSPTTETSYEQYF
few | TRBD1 | TRBJ1-5 | TRBV7-9 | TGTGCCAGCAGCCAACAGGGGAATCAGCCCCAGCATTTT | CASSQQGNQPQHF
few | TRBD1 | TRBJ2-2 | TRBV19 | TGTGCCAGTTCGCTCCGTTTGGGACAGGGCCCAACCGGGGAGCTGTTTTTT | CASSLRLGQGPTGELFF
- | - | TRBJ1-2 | TRBV28 | TGTGCCAGCAGTGGCGGGGGCCCAGGCAACTATGGCTACACCTTC | CASSGGGPGNYGYTF
- | - | TRBJ1-1 | TRBV23-1 | TGCGCCAGCAGTCCCTTAGGGTCTCTCCCGTCTTGGGGGCACCAAGACCTGAATGTCGCTTTCTTT | CASSPLGSLPSWGHQDLNVAFF
- | - | TRBJ2-3 | TRBV18 | TGTGCCAGCGACATCTACGCCCCGCACACAGATACGCAGTATTTT | CASDIYAPHTDTQYF
few | - | TRBJ1-1 | TRBV30 | TGTGCCTGGGATCAGGGGTTTGAAGCTTTCTTT | CAWDQGFEAFF
- | TRBD2 | TRBJ2-2 | TRBV7-2 | TGTGCCAGCAGCTTCGCCGGGGGGGCCGGGTTCACCGGGGAGCTGTTTTTT | CASSFAGGAGFTGELFF
few | - | TRBJ2-5 | TRBV7-2 | TGTGCCAGCAGCTCTGGGGGGAGAGAGACCCAGTACTTC | CASSSGGRETQYF
few | - | TRBJ2-1 | TRBV27 | TGTGCCAGCAGTTCCCAAACGACAAACCGACCCTCCAATGAGCAGTTCTTC | CASSSQTTNRPSNEQFF